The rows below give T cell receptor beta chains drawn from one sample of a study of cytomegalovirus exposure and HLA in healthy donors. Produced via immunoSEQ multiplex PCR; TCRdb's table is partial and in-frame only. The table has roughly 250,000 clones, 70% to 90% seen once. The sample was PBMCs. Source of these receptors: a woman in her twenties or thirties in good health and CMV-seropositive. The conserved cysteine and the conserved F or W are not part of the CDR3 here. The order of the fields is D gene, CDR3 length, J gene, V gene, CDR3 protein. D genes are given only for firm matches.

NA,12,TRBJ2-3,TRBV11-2,ASSFFGSADTQY
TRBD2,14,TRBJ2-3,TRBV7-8,ASSLLILAGTDTQY
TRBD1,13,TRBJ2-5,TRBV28,ASSSTWTGDRAQY
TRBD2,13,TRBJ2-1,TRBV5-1,ASSLWTSGSFGQF
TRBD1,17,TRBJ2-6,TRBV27,ASRSDRVPPSSGANVLT
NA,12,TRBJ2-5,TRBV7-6,ASSFWLFRETQY
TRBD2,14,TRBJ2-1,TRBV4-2,ASSQERSGGYNEQF
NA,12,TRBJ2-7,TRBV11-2,ASSLVSFLYEQY
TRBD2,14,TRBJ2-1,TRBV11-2,ASSGRLAGGPWEQF
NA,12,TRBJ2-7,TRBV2,ASSVSSSFYEQY
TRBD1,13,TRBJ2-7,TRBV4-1,ASSPTQGALREQY
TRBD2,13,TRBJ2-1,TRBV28,ASSLQAGGRDEQF
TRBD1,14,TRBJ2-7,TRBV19,ASSERSGTGYYEQY
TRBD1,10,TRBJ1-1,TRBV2,ASNRGPTEAF
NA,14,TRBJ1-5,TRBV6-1,ASSDLTAGFNQPQH
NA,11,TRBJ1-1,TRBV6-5,ASRNTGTAEAF
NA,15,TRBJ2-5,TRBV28,ASSPTTRNRFQETQY
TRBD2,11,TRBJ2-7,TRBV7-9,ASSLVTSGAKY
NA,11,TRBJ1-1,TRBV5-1,ASSLVEGLEAF
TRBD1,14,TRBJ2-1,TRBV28,ASSQTGQGRMNEQF
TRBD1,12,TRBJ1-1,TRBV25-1,ASSETQGATEAF
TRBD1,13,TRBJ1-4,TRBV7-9,ASSPQGVLNEKLF
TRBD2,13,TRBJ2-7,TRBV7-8,ASSFKRELGYEQY
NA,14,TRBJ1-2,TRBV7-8,ASSPGNRESGYGYT
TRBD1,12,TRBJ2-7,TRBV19,ASSIGQGSYEQY
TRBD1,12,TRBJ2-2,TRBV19,ATRGQGNTGELF
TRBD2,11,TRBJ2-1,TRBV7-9,ASSLLAGDEQF
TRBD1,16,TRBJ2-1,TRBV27,ASSLGWGTTGSYNEQF
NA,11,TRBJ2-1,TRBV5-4,ASSSEDLNEQF
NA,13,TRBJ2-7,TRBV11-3,ASSFRSGTGYEQY
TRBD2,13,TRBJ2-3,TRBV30,AWREIAGGPDTQY
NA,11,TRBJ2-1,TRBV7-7,ASSSGEYNEQF
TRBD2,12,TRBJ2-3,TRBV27,ASSFGGGADTQY
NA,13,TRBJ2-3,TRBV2,ASSVSYGVPDTQY
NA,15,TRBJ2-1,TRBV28,ASSSQPSFPTYNEQF
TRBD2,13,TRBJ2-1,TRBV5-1,ASSWGTSGYNEQF
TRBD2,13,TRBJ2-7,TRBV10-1,ASSERLAGAYEQY
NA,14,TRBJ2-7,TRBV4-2,ASSPDLRTAVYEQY
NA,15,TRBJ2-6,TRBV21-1,ASSSPGQGVGANVLT
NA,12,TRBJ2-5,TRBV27,ASSLRGEVETQY
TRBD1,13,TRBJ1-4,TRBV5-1,ASSLLGQEREKLF
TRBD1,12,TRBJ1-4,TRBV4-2,ASSLRTGGTKLF
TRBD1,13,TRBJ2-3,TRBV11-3,ASSVRQGRADTQY
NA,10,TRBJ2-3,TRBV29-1,SAAEFTDTQY
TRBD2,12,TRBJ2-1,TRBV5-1,ASSMAGVSNEQF
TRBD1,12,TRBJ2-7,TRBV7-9,ASSFKGQGFEQY
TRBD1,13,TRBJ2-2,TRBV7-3,ASSPTGGNTGELF
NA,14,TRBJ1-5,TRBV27,ASSLGWAGSDQPQH
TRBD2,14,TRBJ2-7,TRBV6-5,ASSSSSGDSSYEQY
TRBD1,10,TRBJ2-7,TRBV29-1,SVVGQDNEQY
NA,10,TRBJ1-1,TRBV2,ASTIRGTEAF
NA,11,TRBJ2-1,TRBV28,ASRWRRDNEQF
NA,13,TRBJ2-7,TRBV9,ASSVGTESSYEQY